This T cell receptor beta chain was observed in a study of beta chain features in type 1 diabetes (dated by TCRdb to the late 2010s). With regard to the full study: Mean age, gender distribution, total cell number and subset yield were not different between patients and healthy donors. A total of roughly 98,000,000 sorted cells were examined across all samples, and a strong correlation was observed between cell number per subset and RNA yield. The study compared the TCRB repertoires of sorted circulating CD4+ T cell subsets in recently diagnosed type 1 diabetes patients with those in matched healthy donors. Regulatory and stem cell-like memory subsets were obtained from only 8 patients and roughly 8 healthy donors, while naive and central memory subsets were obtained from all 30 or so donors. Here is what the overall study found, with its caveats: Shorter templates might have been favored by PCR, but patient and control samples were amplified and corrected together, so both groups would have been affected equally by any skew. Type 1 diabetes patients showed a moderate but significant shortening of TCRB CDR3 length in all four CD4+ subsets. The naive, central memory and regulatory TCRB repertoires appeared to resemble one another more closely among patients than among healthy donors. Because the HLA sub-analyses included only small numbers of individuals, any influence of HLA type on TCRB rearrangement was left unresolved. Sequencing cDNA rather than genomic DNA could over-represent highly expressing activated cells, although activation and CD3 levels did not differ between groups. Fewer insertions and more nucleotide deletions at VDJ recombination sites were observed in patients with type 1 diabetes, implying thymic rearrangement abnormalities.

A single peripheral blood draw of about 116 mL on average was collected from each donor into heparinised tubes. A BD FACSAria II was used to sort naive, central memory, regulatory and stem cell-like memory CD4+ T cells with a panel that included CD45RO, CCR7, CD25, CD127, CD95 and CD27. Every sorted population had a purity above 95%. PBMCs were isolated right away by Lymphoprep density gradient centrifugation and were stained directly, without culture. Samples were stained and sorted in pairs, with one healthy donor and one patient per experiment, so that batch effects were minimized. The entire isolated RNA was reverse transcribed using the High Capacity cDNA Reverse Transcription Kit, and thus expressed TCRB transcripts were sequenced. Deep immunoSEQ sequencing was performed on naive, central memory and regulatory T cell samples, with an average of about 3.57 million total reads per sample. Sorted cells were lysed in RLT buffer, and RNA was extracted using DNase-treated RNeasy Micro or Mini kits according to cell number. To prevent cross-contamination, each cell subset was processed individually, whereas patient and healthy donor samples were processed jointly. The immunoSEQ multiplex PCR was used to amplify TCRB sequences from cDNA, yielding 87-bp fragments that span the CDR3 region. Amplicons were sequenced on the Illumina HiSeq platform. As for the authors' bioinformatics: Synthetic template baselines were used to correct PCR bias computationally, reads within Hamming distance 2 were collapsed together, and singletons that could not be merged were discarded. By aligning reads against IMGT, V, D and J genes, CDR3 length, and insertions or deletions at six rearrangement sites were assigned. Within each subset, clonotype counts were normalized to sorted cell number, and only after that were true diversity and Gini coefficients computed with the tcR R package. The overlap coefficient, calculated on TCRB nucleotide sequences, was used to quantify repertoire sharing. TCRdb provides this immuneACCESS table in a form limited to in-frame rearrangements. Some clones are lacking; in checked studies, under half of them reflect an unresolved V gene, and why the rest are absent is not known. V and J calls and clone size are copied from that table; D and trimming were computed from the DNA. This sample gives around 340,000 clones in total; over 7% of them show up just once. Roughly 0.99% of the sample goes to the ten largest clones.

A word on this clone: Its antigen has not been determined. One base away there is no much larger clone; base qualities are not given.

The sequenced sample was central memory CD4+ T cells from blood. This receptor was identified in a man aged 25 to 40 with type 1 diabetes.

The CDR3 protein: CASSELTATYGYTF. Read as DNA, the sequence is TGTGCCAGCAGTGAACTGACAGCGACCTATGGCTACACCTTC. The chain was built from TRBV2 and TRBJ1-2, and perhaps TRBD1 as D gene, on 5 matching bases. Reading from cysteine to phenylalanine, the CDR3 counts 14 amino acids. The kept DNA is CDR3 alone, 42 bases in frame from the first base. CDR1 SNHLY and CDR2 FYNNEI were looked up in the germline V gene. V was cut back by 2 bases and J by 4 bases, leaving a gap of 11 bases between them. The entire variable domain, with the stretches around the CDR3 drawn from the reference TRBV2 and TRBJ1-2 proteins, is EPEVTQTPSHQVTQMGQEVILRCVPISNHLYFYWYRQILGQKVEFLVSFYNNEISEKSEIFDDQFSVERPDGSNFTLKIRSTKLEDSAMYFCASSELTATYGYTFGSGTRLTVV.